The sequence of this T cell receptor (beta chain) was determined in a study of blood T cell repertoires in COVID-19. Turning to the study itself: Both acute and convalescent COVID-19 samples were obtained from the United States, Italy and Spain.

Germline V gene sequence: CDR1 LNHDA, CDR2 SQIVND (reference sequence). Trimming left V 6 bases short and J 8 bases short, with 16 bases between. The CDR3 length is 13 residues. In the source study's methods: Quantification of nucleated cells was approximated via reference gene primer amplification. Profiled with immunoSEQ multiplex PCR; TCRdb holds only in-frame clones, not every one. V and J calls and clone size come straight from that table; D and trimming were deduced from the DNA. The sample lists around 300,000 clones; 80% to 90% were seen once. This TCR derives from a woman in her 50s who had recovered from COVID-19. The chain is built from TRBV19 and TRBJ1-2, with D possibly TRBD1 on 5 matching bases. The sequenced sample consisted of peripheral blood. CDR3 nucleotide sequence: TGTGCCAGTAGGGGAACAGGTAATCACGGCTACACCTTC. Residues: CASRGTGNHGYTF. The whole variable domain, filled in from reference TRBV19 and TRBJ1-2, reads DGGITQSPKYLFRKEGQNVTLSCEQNLNHDAMYWYRQDPGQGLRLIYYSQIVNDFQKGDIAEGYSVSREKKESFPLTVTSAQKNPTAFYLCASRGTGNHGYTFGSGTRLTVV.